Each of the 9 T cell receptor beta chains below was sequenced from the same sample in a study of T cells in Graves' hyperthyroidism and ophthalmopathy. RNA transcripts yielded amplified TCR beta CDR3 regions. Researchers ran a first-round RT-PCR on the TCR CDR3 using the HTBI primer set. MiXCR, run by TCRdb on the multiplex PCR reads, gives a single entry per CDR3 protein. This table holds hundreds of thousands of distinct CDR3 sequences, roughly 20% found once. The sample consisted of blood. The receptors stem from a man aged 25-45 years with Graves' ophthalmopathy.

This clonotype was seen ten or more times. The chain carries TRBV11-2 and TRBJ1-2; D gene ambiguous. The CDR3 runs to 14 residues. V was shortened by 2 bases and J by 2 bases, with 9 bases between the two germline ends. The germline gives CDR1 SGHAT, CDR2 FQNNGV. CDR3 in amino acids: CASSLSVGNYGYTF. The CDR3 DNA reads TGTGCCAGCAGCTTATCCGTCGGAAACTATGGCTACACCTTC.

This clonotype has only a few counts. The rearrangement joins TRBV6-5 to TRBJ1-1, with TRBD1 identical over 7 bases. This CDR3 has 16 amino acids. Per germline, CDR1 MNHEY and CDR2 SVGAGI. J lost 0 bases, V lost 2 bases, and 6 bases had no gene match. Here the CDR3 reads CASSYRNRGLNTEAFF. DNA of the CDR3: TGTGCCAGCAGTTACCGGAACAGGGGACTGAACACTGAAGCTTTCTTT.

This clonotype showed up many times. This chain uses TRBV20-1 with TRBJ2-7; either TRBD1 or TRBD2 may supply D (5 bases each). The CDR3 has 12 amino acids. The V gene lost 8 bases and the J gene lost 2 bases, with 13 bases spanning the gap. CDR1 DFQATT and CDR2 SNEGSKA come from the germline V gene (reference sequence). The CDR3: CSCPGPTYEQYF. The CDR3 DNA is TGCAGTTGCCCGGGGCCAACCTACGAGCAGTACTTC.

This clonotype was recorded at least ten times. V is TRBV30 and J is TRBJ1-6, with D possibly being TRBD1 (6 bases). Trimming removed 4 bases from V and 7 bases from J, with 8 bases in between. CDR3 size: 12 residues. Germline V gene data show CDR1 as GTSNPN and CDR2 as SVGIG (reference sequence). As DNA, the CDR3 is TGTGCCTGGAAGGGGGGGAATTCACCCCTCCACTTT. It codes for CAWKGGNSPLHF.

At least ten counts were recorded for this clonotype. The chain joins TRBV2 to TRBJ1-5, with TRBD1 identical over 8 bases. V was clipped by 5 bases and J by 4 bases; unmatched bases: 13. Germline V lookup: CDR1 SNHLY, CDR2 FYNNEI. The CDR3 is 17 amino acids. The CDR3, as DNA: TGTGCCAGCAGTAACCCCCTTAGACAGGGGACTAATCAGCCCCAGCATTTT. It specifies CASSNPLRQGTNQPQHF.

This clonotype was observed many times. The CDR3 region is CASRQIGARQPQHF. The DNA of the CDR3 is TGTGCCAGCAGACAGATAGGGGCGCGCCAGCCCCAGCATTTT. The chain links TRBV28 to TRBJ1-5; D might be TRBD1 (5 bases). V gave up 6 bases and J gave up 7 bases, with 16 bases separating them. In germline, CDR1 is MDHEN, CDR2 SYDVKM. This CDR3 has 14 amino acids.

This clonotype has a count of ten or more. The chain is built from TRBV11-2 and TRBJ1-6; D gene uncertain. Germline values: CDR1 SGHAT, CDR2 FQNNGV. This CDR3 region has 14 residues. Trimming took 0 bases from V and 10 from J, leaving 10 bases between them. CDR3 nucleotides: TGTGCCAGCAGCTTAGAGGGAGGGCTGTCACCCCTCCACTTT. Its protein product is CASSLEGGLSPLHF.

This clonotype showed up many times. CDR3 region: CASRVGVLNTEAFF. The CDR3 coding sequence is TGTGCCAGCAGGGTAGGGGTGCTGAACACTGAAGCTTTCTTT. The chain joins TRBV12-3 or TRBV12-4 to TRBJ1-1; possible D gene TRBD1, 5 bases. CDR3 length: 14 residues. V dropped 6 bases and J dropped 0 bases, with 11 bases sitting between them.

The gene calls are TRBV18 and TRBJ1-4; maybe TRBD1 (5 bases). Germline loops: CDR1 KGHSH, CDR2 LQKENI. Between the trimmed V and J ends, which lost 1 base and 0 bases, there was a span of 18 bases. The CDR3 contains 19 residues. The CDR3 nucleotides read TGTGCCAGCTCACCACTCAACTACGGGGGAGGCTCAACTAATGAAAAACTGTTTTTT. This sequence encodes CASSPLNYGGGSTNEKLFF.